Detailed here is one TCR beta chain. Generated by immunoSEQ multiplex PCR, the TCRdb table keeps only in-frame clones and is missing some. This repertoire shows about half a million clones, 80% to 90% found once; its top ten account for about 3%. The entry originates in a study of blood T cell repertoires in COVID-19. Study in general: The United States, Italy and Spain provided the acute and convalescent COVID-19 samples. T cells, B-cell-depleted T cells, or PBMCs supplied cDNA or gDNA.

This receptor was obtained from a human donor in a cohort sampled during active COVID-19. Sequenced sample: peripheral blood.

CDR3 amino acids: CASSRGDQRPVDEQFF. For the CDR3, the DNA is TGTGCCAGCAGCCGCGGGGACCAACGTCCAGTGGATGAGCAGTTCTTC. The V call is TRBV11-2, the J call TRBJ2-1; D perhaps matches TRBD2 (6 bases). CDR1 is SGHAT and CDR2 is FQNNGV in the germline V gene. V was trimmed by 5 bases and J by 8 bases, leaving 22 bases between them. CDR3 length equals 16 residues. The full variable domain, with the rest looked up from reference TRBV11-2 and TRBJ2-1, is EAGVAQSPRYKIIEKRQSVAFWCNPISGHATLYWYQQILGQGPKLLIQFQNNGVVDDSQLPKDRFSAERLKGVDSTLKIQPAKLEDSAVYLCASSRGDQRPVDEQFFGPGTRLTVL.